This record looks at one T cell receptor beta chain sequence and its context. This entry belongs to a study of blood T cell repertoires in COVID-19. Ages ranged from roughly 18 to 100 years, with residence in 24 US areas. Germline V gene sequence: CDR1 SGDLS, CDR2 YYNGEE. This CDR3 spans 15 amino acids. V dropped 4 bases and J dropped 1 base, with 13 bases sitting between them. In the original processing: Reference gene primer amplification gave estimated nucleated cell counts. The assay was immunoSEQ multiplex PCR, and TCRdb's table has in-frame clones only and misses some. D and trimming were read from the DNA, whereas the V and J calls and clone size are those reported in that table. The sample yields around 320,000 clones, roughly 90% seen once.

V usage is TRBV9 and J usage is TRBJ2-3, with D tentatively TRBD1 (6 bases). The sample consisted of PBMCs or T cells enriched from blood (not recorded which). The origin of this receptor is a woman in her late teens or twenties with acute COVID-19. This chain's CDR3 is CASSQGNPGTDTQYF. The CDR3 DNA is TGTGCCAGCAGCCAGGGGAATCCGGGCACAGATACGCAGTATTTT.